This T cell receptor beta chain was documented in a study of T cell responses to AZD1222 COVID-19 vaccine. V shed 6 bases and J shed 1 base, with 19 bases lying between them. This CDR3 is built from 17 residues. The germline CDR1 and CDR2 sequences are SGHRS and YFSETQ. Second doses were pooled across both intervals (about 4 or about 12 weeks). Assay used: immunoSEQ multiplex PCR; TCRdb lists only in-frame clones, some missing. The sample yields approximately 150,000 clones, about 92% seen once. The source was peripheral blood, collected 28 days after the second AZD1222 dose. The chain links TRBV5-1 to TRBJ2-2, with a weak D call TRBD1 (6 bases). The origin of this receptor is an adult who received the AZD1222 COVID-19 vaccine. CDR3 amino acids: CASTQPFGGLNTGELFF. CDR3 DNA sequence: TGCGCCAGCACCCAACCATTTGGGGGCCTGAACACCGGGGAGCTGTTTTTT.